This T cell receptor (beta chain) came from a study of control samples from healthy donors and cancer patients. Germline V gene sequence: CDR1 SGHTA, CDR2 FQGNSA. The CDR3 covers 14 residues. The junction had 7 bases not matched to a gene; V was cut back by 5 bases and J by 4 bases. Generated by immunoSEQ multiplex PCR, the TCRdb table keeps only in-frame clones and is missing some. The table lists roughly 80,000 clones, more than 70% of them singletons. Sequenced sample: blood. The J gene is TRBJ1-2, the V gene TRBV7-2; 7 bases match TRBD1. The sequence derives from a woman between 50 and 59 years old in good health. The CDR3 protein is CASSQGQTIYGYTF. CDR3 coding DNA: TGTGCCAGCAGCCAGGGACAGACCATCTATGGCTACACCTTC.